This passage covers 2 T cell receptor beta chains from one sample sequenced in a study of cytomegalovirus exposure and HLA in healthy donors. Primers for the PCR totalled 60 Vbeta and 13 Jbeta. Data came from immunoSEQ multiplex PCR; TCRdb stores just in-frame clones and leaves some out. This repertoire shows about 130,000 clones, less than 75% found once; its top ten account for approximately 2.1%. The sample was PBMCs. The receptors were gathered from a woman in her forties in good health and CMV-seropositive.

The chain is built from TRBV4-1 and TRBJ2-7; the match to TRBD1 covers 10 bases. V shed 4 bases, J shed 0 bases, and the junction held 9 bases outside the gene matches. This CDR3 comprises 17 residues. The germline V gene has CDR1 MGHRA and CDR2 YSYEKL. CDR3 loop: CASSLITGTGVSYEQYF. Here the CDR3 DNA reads TGCGCCAGCAGCCTAATTACCGGGACAGGGGTCTCCTACGAGCAGTACTTC.

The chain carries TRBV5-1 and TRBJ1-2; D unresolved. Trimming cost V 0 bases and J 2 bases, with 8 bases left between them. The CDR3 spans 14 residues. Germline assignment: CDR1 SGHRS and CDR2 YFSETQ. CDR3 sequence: CASSLGQANYGYTF. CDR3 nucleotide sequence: TGCGCCAGCAGCTTGGGGCAGGCCAACTATGGCTACACCTTC.